Here is one T cell receptor beta chain with its context. TCRdb's copy holds only in-frame clones and misses some; the assay was immunoSEQ multiplex PCR. Of tens of thousands of clones listed, about 92% were seen once; the top ten hold 1% to 1.5%. This sample is drawn from a study of T cell changes during pregnancy in multiple sclerosis. The V gene's germline CDR1 is SGHRS and CDR2 YFSETQ. V was trimmed by 2 bases and J by 8 bases, leaving 11 bases between them. This CDR3 is built from 13 residues. The specimen was peripheral blood. The chain links TRBV5-1 to TRBJ2-1; D tentatively fits TRBD1 or TRBD2 (5 bases each). This TCR derives from a female donor with multiple sclerosis, enrolled in a pregnancy study. CDR3 bases: TGCGCCAGCAGCTTTTCGGGGCGGGATGAGCAGTTCTTC. This sequence encodes CASSFSGRDEQFF.